The 6 T cell receptor beta chains in this list originate from one sample, sequenced in a study of vaccination and CD4 T cells after COVID-19. Sequencing of the DNA from cultured CD4+ T cells was carried out with the Oncomine TCR Beta short-read assay. TCRdb reanalysed the PCR reads using MiXCR and keeps one entry per CDR3 protein. The repertoire holds approximately 12,000 distinct CDR3 sequences, roughly 30% seen once, with less than 15% in the top ten. Noted treatment: roughly 10-day PBMC culture with coronavirus spike peptide pools or control peptides (ViraFEST assay). Their recognized antigens are unknown. The sequenced sample was CD4+ T cells from blood, cultured in vitro, obtained after SARS-CoV-2 vaccination. The receptors here all came from a human donor who had recovered from COVID-19.

This chain uses TRBV21-1 with TRBJ2-1; the table's D call, TRBD1, has no DNA check behind it. TRBV21-1 corresponds to a pseudogene. CDR3 length: 17 residues. The CDR3 nucleotides read TGTGCCAGCAGCAAAGTTTGGGGGATAAGGGCCTACAATGAGCAGTTCTTC. It translates to CASSKVWGIRAYNEQFF.

The chain uses TRBV25-1 and TRBJ1-1, with D possibly matching TRBD1 (6 bases). The CDR3 runs 16 residues. Germline assignment: CDR1 MGHDK and CDR2 SYGVNS. With 5 bases removed from V and 5 bases from J, the gap between germline ends came to 21 bases. The CDR3 bases are TGTGCCAGCAGTCCGCGGGGGGCAGGAGGGTGGACTGAAGCTTTCTTT. Translation: CASSPRGAGGWTEAFF. The full variable domain, in which reference TRBV25-1 and TRBJ1-1 provide the parts outside the CDR3, is EADIYQTPRYLVIGTGKKITLECSQTMGHDKMYWYQQDPGMELHLIHYSYGVNSTEKGDLSSESTVSRIRTEHFPLTLESARPSHTSQYLCASSPRGAGGWTEAFFGQGTRLTVV.

This clonotype occurred a few times. This chain joins TRBV21-1 and TRBJ2-3; the table's D gene call, TRBD2, was not cross checked with the DNA. TRBV21-1 has pseudogene status. The CDR3 extends over 16 amino acids. CDR3 in DNA: TGTGCCAGCAGCAAACCGGGACTAGCGGGATGGGATACGCAGTATTTT. It codes for CASSKPGLAGWDTQYF.

This clonotype is labeled as medium-sized. This chain connects TRBV5-4 to TRBJ1-5, with D tentatively TRBD1 (5 bases). The ends were cut back, 0 bases at V and 4 bases at J, with 8 bases in the middle. Germline values: CDR1 SGHNT, CDR2 YYREEE (reference sequence). The CDR3 has 14 residues. CDR3 coding DNA: TGTGCCAGCAGCTTGGGGGGCTTAAATCAGCCCCAGCATTTT. It encodes CASSLGGLNQPQHF.

This sequence joins TRBV7-2 and TRBJ1-5; D uncertain. Trimming removed 0 bases at V and 5 bases at J, with 14 bases between. Germline CDR1 reads SGHTA; CDR2 reads FQGNSA. CDR3 length: 16 amino acids. CDR3 DNA sequence: TGTGCCAGCAGCTTAGCCGGAGGGAACGGAGATCAGCCCCAGCATTTT. Translated: CASSLAGGNGDQPQHF.

This CDR3 is CASSPPGTQETQYF. CDR3 coding DNA: TGTGCCAGCAGCCCACCCGGGACTCAAGAGACCCAGTACTTC. The chain uses TRBV5-4 and TRBJ2-5, with a tentative D call TRBD2 (6 bases). Trimming stripped 4 bases from V and 2 bases from J, with 12 bases between. Germline-derived CDR1 and CDR2 are SGHNT and YYREEE (reference sequence). CDR3 length: 14 residues.